A single sample gave rise to the 24 T cell receptor beta chains below, sequenced in a study of blood T cell repertoires in COVID-19. Assay: immunoSEQ multiplex PCR; the TCRdb copy retains only in-frame clones and omits some. The sample lists some 250,000 clones, 65% to 85% seen once, with 27% in the top ten. Input material: peripheral blood. The receptor set was obtained from a man between 35 and 55 years old with acute or convalescent COVID-19.

The V and J genes are TRBV18 and TRBJ1-1; 9 positions match TRBD1. Germline CDR1 is KGHSH and CDR2 is LQKENI. V trimming: 2 bases; J trimming: 3 bases; junction bases outside the gene matches: 4. This CDR3 region has 15 residues. The CDR3 spells CASSPMGDRDTEAFF. The CDR3 coding sequence is TGTGCCAGCTCACCAATGGGGGACAGGGACACTGAAGCTTTCTTT.

The genes are TRBV6-2 or TRBV6-3 and TRBJ2-1, with TRBD2 as a possible D gene (6 bases). The CDR3 spans 16 residues. V lost 0 bases and J 4 bases, leaving 13 bases between the germline ends. Germline CDR1 reads MNHEY; CDR2 reads SVGEGT. The CDR3: CASSYSIGEAYNEQFF. DNA for the CDR3: TGTGCCAGCAGTTACTCGATAGGGGAGGCTTACAATGAGCAGTTCTTC.

The chain has TRBV19 and TRBJ1-2; D is undetermined. The CDR3 extends over 14 amino acids. The germline gives CDR1 LNHDA, CDR2 SQIVND (reference sequence). Trimming removed 3 bases from V and 0 bases from J, with 8 bases in between. The DNA of the CDR3 is TGTGCCAGTAGTATTGGAGCCTCTAACTATGGCTACACCTTC. Its translation is CASSIGASNYGYTF. Together with reference TRBV19 and TRBJ1-2, the CDR3 gives the full variable domain: DGGITQSPKYLFRKEGQNVTLSCEQNLNHDAMYWYRQDPGQGLRLIYYSQIVNDFQKGDIAEGYSVSREKKESFPLTVTSAQKNPTAFYLCASSIGASNYGYTFGSGTRLTVV.

This chain joins TRBV28 and TRBJ1-3; 10 bases agree with TRBD1. Germline V gene sequence: CDR1 MDHEN, CDR2 SYDVKM. The junction had 10 bases not matched to a gene; V was cut back by 7 bases and J by 4 bases. The CDR3 covers 16 residues. The CDR3, as DNA: TGTGCCAGCACAGAACGACAGGGGGCGGTAGGAAACACCATATATTTT. It is translated as CASTERQGAVGNTIYF.

The V gene is TRBV12-3 or TRBV12-4, the J gene TRBJ1-1; D unresolved. There are 13 residues in the CDR3. The V end was cut by 8 bases, the J end by 2 bases, with 12 bases between. CDR3 in amino acids: CASFPRGNTEAFF. In DNA, the CDR3 is TGTGCCAGCTTCCCCCGGGGAAACACTGAAGCTTTCTTT.

The genes are TRBV4-3 and TRBJ1-5, with unresolved D. This CDR3 comprises 15 residues. Germline lookup yields CDR1 LGHNA and CDR2 YSLEER. Deletions cut 0 bases from V and 6 bases from J, with 12 bases between. CDR3 sequence reads: CASSQDLGPRQPQHF. Written as DNA, the CDR3 is TGCGCCAGCAGCCAAGATCTAGGTCCGCGTCAGCCCCAGCATTTT.

CDR3: CASSLDLAGVGEQFF. In nucleotides, the CDR3 is TGTGCCAGCAGCTTAGATCTAGCGGGAGTAGGTGAGCAGTTCTTC. The J gene is TRBJ2-1, the V gene TRBV7-3; TRBD2 aligns across 10 bases. V dropped 2 bases and J dropped 9; count of bases not matched to a gene: 7. The germline V gene encodes CDR1 SGHTA and CDR2 FQGTGA. The CDR3 totals 15 residues.

The V gene is TRBV27, the J gene TRBJ1-5; a possible D gene is TRBD1 (6 bases). Germline-derived CDR1 and CDR2 are MNHEY and SMNVEV (reference sequence). There are 15 residues in the CDR3. Trimming shortened V by 2 bases and J by 7 bases, and 15 bases separated the two germline ends. CDR3 region: CASSLGGAGIQPQHF. The CDR3 bases are TGTGCCAGCAGTTTAGGGGGGGCCGGTATACAGCCCCAGCATTTT.

The J gene is TRBJ1-2, the V gene TRBV9; a weak D match, TRBD1 (5 bases). CDR1 is SGDLS and CDR2 is YYNGEE in the germline V gene. The CDR3 is made up of 16 amino acids. V was shortened by 4 bases and J by 2 bases, with 18 bases between the two germline ends. The DNA for the CDR3 is TGTGCCAGCAGCCTAGGCTTGGGGGGAGCGAACTATGGCTACACCTTC. Encoded protein: CASSLGLGGANYGYTF.

The chain joins TRBV29-1 to TRBJ1-1; 7 nucleotides align to TRBD1. Germline V gene sequence: CDR1 SQVTM, CDR2 ANQGSEA. The CDR3 has 11 amino acids. V lost 7 bases and J lost 2; bases outside the gene matches: 1. The CDR3 loop is CSGTGNTEAFF. DNA of the CDR3: TGCAGCGGGACAGGTAACACTGAAGCTTTCTTT. The whole variable domain, filled in from reference TRBV29-1 and TRBJ1-1, reads SAVISQKPSRDICQRGTSLTIQCQVDSQVTMMFWYRQQPGQSLTLIATANQGSEATYESGFVIDKFPISRPNLTFSTLTVSNMSPEDSSIYLCSGTGNTEAFFGQGTRLTVV.

The chain carries TRBV24-1 and TRBJ2-6; a weak D match, TRBD1 (5 bases). V was pared by 2 bases and J by 0 bases, with 7 bases between. The CDR3 loop spans 16 amino acids. The germline V gene has CDR1 KGHDR and CDR2 SFDVKD. CDR3 sequence: CATSDSRGSGANVLTF. CDR3 DNA: TGTGCCACCAGTGATTCAAGGGGCTCTGGGGCCAACGTCCTGACTTTC.

Of note for this clone: Other DNA sequences in this specimen translate into the identical CDR3. The gene calls are TRBV5-1 and TRBJ1-5; 8 nucleotides line up with TRBD1. Germline lookup yields CDR1 SGHRS and CDR2 YFSETQ. V shed 4 bases, J shed 4 bases, and the junction held 4 bases outside the gene matches. The CDR3 has 14 residues. CDR3 sequence: CASSPGQGNQPQHF. CDR3 in DNA: TGCGCCAGCAGCCCTGGACAGGGTAATCAGCCCCAGCATTTT.

The V call is TRBV4-2, the J call TRBJ1-4; 11 bases are a match to TRBD1. Per the germline V gene, CDR1 is LGHNA and CDR2 is YNFKEQ. The V gene end was trimmed by 0 bases and the J gene end by 8 bases; junction bases not matched to a gene: 14. This CDR3 spans 19 amino acids. CDR3 sequence: CASSQDRTGGVHVGEKLFF. Written as DNA, the CDR3 is TGTGCCAGCAGCCAAGATCGGACAGGGGGCGTCCACGTAGGGGAAAAACTGTTTTTT.

The gene calls are TRBV10-3 and TRBJ2-7; D perhaps matches TRBD1 (6 bases). Trimming removed 3 bases at V and 3 bases at J, with 12 bases between. CDR1 ENHRY and CDR2 SYGVKD come from the germline V gene. CDR3 length equals 14 residues. The CDR3 DNA reads TGTGCCATCAGTGAAGCAGGACAGCTCTACGAGCAGTACTTC. Amino acid sequence: CAISEAGQLYEQYF.

The rearrangement links TRBV2 to TRBJ2-7; 8 bases align to TRBD2. The V and J ends lost 5 bases and 0 bases, in that order; junction bases with no gene match: 3. This CDR3 contains 14 residues. Germline values: CDR1 SNHLY, CDR2 FYNNEI. In DNA, the CDR3 is TGTGCCAGCAGTCGACTAGCGAGCTCCTACGAGCAGTACTTC. Residues: CASSRLASSYEQYF.

The chain recombines TRBV2 with TRBJ2-2; D might be TRBD1 (6 bases). Looked up from germline, CDR1 is SNHLY and CDR2 is FYNNEI. V gave up 6 bases and J gave up 4 bases, with 15 bases separating them. The CDR3 extends over 15 amino acids. Written as DNA, the CDR3 is TGTGCCAGCAGCTTCGCGACAGGACCCACCGGGGAGCTGTTTTTT. Protein product: CASSFATGPTGELFF.

The V and J genes are TRBV11-3 and TRBJ1-1, with a tentative D call TRBD1 (5 bases). CDR1 and CDR2 (germline): SGHNT, YENEEA. Trimming stripped 4 bases from V and 2 bases from J, with 11 bases between. This CDR3 contains 14 residues. This CDR3 reads CASSSGGDNTEAFF. The CDR3 DNA reads as TGTGCCAGCAGCTCCGGGGGGGACAACACTGAAGCTTTCTTT.

This chain joins TRBV19 and TRBJ1-5; 7 nucleotides line up with TRBD1. J lost 5 bases, V lost 6 bases, and 10 bases had no gene match. Germline CDR1 and CDR2: LNHDA and SQIVND (reference sequence). The CDR3 has 15 amino acids. CDR3 nucleotides: TGTGCCAGTAGCAGGGACAGAGAGAGTTATCAGCCCCAGCATTTT. This encodes CASSRDRESYQPQHF.

In regard to this clone: An end of the junction does not agree with germline; a read error may underlie this. The V and J genes are TRBV20-1 and TRBJ1-4; the match to TRBD1 covers 7 bases. CDR1 is DFQATT and CDR2 is SNEGSKA in the germline V gene (reference sequence). The CDR3 extends over 11 amino acids. The CDR3 here is CSAREGTAHVF. The CDR3 DNA reads TGCAGTGCTAGGGAGGGGACAGCGCACGTTTTT.

This clone was observed a few times. This chain joins TRBV5-1 and TRBJ2-7; no clear D. This CDR3 spans 12 amino acids. The ends were cut back, 3 bases at V and 5 bases at J, with 9 bases in the middle. The germline V gene encodes CDR1 SGHRS and CDR2 YFSETQ. The CDR3: CASSSPGDEQYF. The CDR3 nucleotides read TGCGCCAGCAGCTCCCCGGGTGACGAGCAGTACTTC.

The gene calls are TRBV7-2 and TRBJ2-2; perhaps TRBD2 as D (6 bases). The CDR3 contains 15 residues. Between the trimmed V and J ends, which lost 6 bases and 6 bases, there was a span of 17 bases. Germline V lookup: CDR1 SGHTA, CDR2 FQGNSA. The CDR3 region is CASSRPGARPGELFF. CDR3 DNA: TGTGCCAGCAGTAGGCCGGGAGCTCGACCCGGGGAGCTGTTTTTT.

This chain joins TRBV9 and TRBJ2-2; D is possibly TRBD2 (7 bases). V lost 4 bases to trimming and J lost 5 bases, with 15 bases between them. Germline assignment: CDR1 SGDLS and CDR2 YYNGEE. CDR3 size: 15 residues. CDR3 protein: CASSPRGARTGELFF. CDR3 sequence (DNA): TGTGCCAGCAGCCCCCGGGGGGCCAGAACCGGGGAGCTGTTTTTT.

The V call is TRBV6-5, the J call TRBJ1-2; 8 bases are shared with TRBD1. Germline CDR1 reads MNHEY; CDR2 reads SVGAGI. CDR3 length equals 15 residues. Unmatched junction bases numbered 11, after V lost 6 bases and J lost 5 bases. The CDR3 region is CASSQQGANGYGYTF. The DNA for the CDR3 is TGTGCCAGCAGCCAGCAGGGGGCGAATGGGTATGGCTACACCTTC.

This sequence joins TRBV10-3 and TRBJ1-1; tentatively, D is TRBD1 (5 bases). This CDR3 contains 12 residues. Germline V lookup: CDR1 ENHRY, CDR2 SYGVKD. Trimming left V 6 bases short and J 10 bases short, with 15 bases between. CDR3 region: CAISTDREAAFF. CDR3 bases: TGTGCCATCAGCACCGACAGAGAGGCAGCTTTCTTT.